The clone carrying this T cell receptor beta chain has more than one count but fewer than ten. Antigen: not known. The sequencing template was cDNA reverse transcribed from extracted RNA. Measured with immunoSEQ multiplex PCR; TCRdb has only the in-frame clones, and not every one. Of roughly 200,000 clones in the sample, under 40% were seen once. This sample was included in a study of CD8+ T cells in alopecia areata. CDR3 length: 16 residues. Germline lookup yields CDR1 MNHEY and CDR2 SVGAGI. The V gene end was trimmed by 0 bases and the J gene end by 5 bases; junction bases not matched to a gene: 4. Points from the study as a whole: Whether baseline CD8+ expansion is linked to response remains uncertain, given a single nonresponder.

Treatment described: oral pan-JAK inhibitor, 5-10 mg twice daily. The clonotype originates from a human donor with alopecia areata. Sequenced here: CD4+ T cells sorted from blood, sampled at roughly week 30, from a patient treated with tofacitinib. The chain is built from TRBV6-5 and TRBJ2-1, with TRBD2 matching 10 bases. In DNA, the CDR3 is TGTGCCAGCAGTTACTCCCCTAGCGGGGGAGACAATGAGCAGTTCTTC. This codes for CASSYSPSGGDNEQFF.